This T cell receptor beta chain stems from a study of cytomegalovirus exposure and HLA in healthy donors (TCRdb year 2017). Some background on the complete study: An earlier analysis of approximately 640 of the donors reported 250 to 300 Gb of sequence data and some 120 million unique TCR beta sequences from about 200 million T cells. Several DR-DQ haplotypes were treated as single units for association and clustering because of strong linkage in the cohort. In a later analysis, previously published TCR beta repertoires from 666 donors were re-analyzed and high-resolution HLA genotyping was added so that TCR occurrence patterns could be studied. To decide whether each TCR beta V gene segment behaved as functional or pseudogenic, an earlier analysis of approximately 590 of the donors relied on high-throughput TCR beta sequencing. Typing coverage varied by locus: about 629-630 donors for A, B, C, DRB1 and DQB1; some 520 for DQA1; about 590 for DPA1; roughly 470 for DPB1. A later genetic analysis used genome-wide SNP genotypes for about 60% of the roughly 700 donors, treating that subset as a discovery cohort. Of the 350 to 450 genotyped donors, approximately 81% were placed in the genetic ancestry cluster associated with self-reported Caucasian donors. HLA typing included class I and class II loci at four-digit resolution. Every repertoire in the discovery cohort had been generated on one and the same sequencing platform. The study was designed to test whether signatures of past pathogen exposure could be identified by cataloging public T cell receptors. In the later analysis, no new phenotypic data were used to find candidate immune exposures; instead, reliance was placed on TCR beta sequences and their occurrence across donors. Donor age, sex, ethnicity and CMV serostatus were collected together with the repertoire data. A separate validation cohort of some 130 different subjects was used in addition to the roughly 670-subject first cohort. Roughly 300 gigabases of sequencing data and about 92 million unique TCR sequences made up an early release that covered 500 to 650 HLA-typed donors. To predict cytomegalovirus infection status, the study brought together high-throughput TCR immunosequencing, statistical association of individual TCRs with disease status, and machine learning. Among several hundred genotyped donors of the cohort, an average of approximately 240,000 unique TCR beta nucleotide sequences was sequenced per donor, of which about 18% were non-productive. Using immunosequencing, the study profiled T cell repertoires from 666 subjects and related those repertoires to cytomegalovirus serostatus.

The investigation overall reported the following: The study listed 164 TCR beta chains as associated with cytomegalovirus. A further reported finding was that TCR beta sequences accurately predicted the HLA-A and HLA-B alleles for most subjects in the first cohort. In this cohort, only TCR beta chains were sequenced, and detectable features were limited by the absence of alpha or paired-chain data. Most TCR sequences were seen in very few donors, while some public TCRs were found in many individuals. The presence/absence analyses assumed that sequencing depth was roughly uniform across donors, and that assumption may not be true. In an earlier analysis of 500 to 650 of the donors, most TCR beta V segments appeared in productive rearrangements about 90% or about 30% of the time, broadly matching IMGT annotations. Assigning TCR associations to individual alleles was difficult when HLA alleles, especially DR and DQ, strongly co-occurred. Three of the identified cytomegalovirus-associated TCR beta chains were confirmed in vitro to be specific for cytomegalovirus antigens. In a later genetic analysis, fewer N-insertions in productive TCRs were reported among donors in an Asian-associated ancestry cluster than the roughly 640-donor mean. The classifier was reported to diagnose cytomegalovirus status with high specificity and sensitivity in both the original cohort and the validation cohort. CMV serostatus was the only immune exposure information available for the cohort. In a later analysis, around 15,000 TCR beta sequences were associated with specific HLA alleles at a false discovery rate of 0.05. V-gene and J-gene trimming of TCR beta chains was associated with a missense DCLRE1C variant in a later genetic analysis, and the association was replicated in an independent cohort. The authors suggested that the approach could potentially be extended to other disease states and immunological phenotypes. According to a later analysis, TCR association rates differed among HLA loci, with DRB1 alleles showing the most associated TCRs and HLA-C alleles showing the fewest. A cluster of highly shared sequence variants was judged likely to represent a technical artifact of the sequencing pipeline. Linkage disequilibrium might explain the correlated functional status among segregating V segments, but an unknown experimental factor could not be ruled out. Some IMGT-functional V segments, including TRBV6-2 and TRBV6-3, could not be distinguished by the 87-base-pair reads and were therefore excluded. Some 15 rarely observed V segments, including chromosome 9 orphons, were excluded from the earlier analysis of about 500 of the donors because counts were too low. In a later analysis, several top co-occurrence clusters were reported to appear linked to parvovirus B19, influenza, CMV and Epstein-Barr virus. In a later analysis, most CMV-associated TCR beta chains were found to appear HLA-restricted, with HLA associations seemingly driven largely by CMV exposure. HLA typing was unavailable for some donors at each locus, so association tests used only the typed subset. In a later analysis, HLA-associated TCR beta chains showed more clonal expansion and lower generation probabilities than non-associated chains that were equally common.

In total, just over 650 healthy bone marrow donors made up the cohort. At the time of sampling, every cohort member was nominally healthy, though immune exposures that went unrecorded were likely present. The donor was CMV seronegative and was included in the group of hundreds of seronegative cohort members. Every donor gave a peripheral blood sample, and the peripheral blood mononuclear cells from that sample were used for TCR beta sequencing. The Qiagen DNeasy Blood Extraction Kit was used to extract genomic DNA from the blood cell samples. On this clone itself: Its target antigen remains unknown. No quality values exist for individual bases; no much larger clone is one base distant.

The protocol used for the library was the immunoSEQ multiplex PCR assay. A mixture of 60 forward primers for TCR Vbeta segments and 13 reverse primers for TCR Jbeta segments was used in the multiplex PCR. The CDR3 region of rearranged TCR beta genes was amplified from genomic DNA by a multiplex PCR assay. Amplified TCR beta libraries were sequenced as 87-base-pair reads on the Illumina HiSeq System. The source study handled its data this way. A later analysis tallied 70 million to 100 million unique TCR beta chains across the 666 repertoires, and roughly 11 million of those chains were shared by two or more donors. Raw reads were error-corrected and collapsed into unique sequences by a nearest-neighbor algorithm in which closely related sequences were merged to remove PCR and sequencing errors. V, D and J gene segments were assigned by aligning CDR3 sequences to IMGT reference sequences. Each retained sequence needed at least a six-nucleotide match to both a V gene segment and a J gene segment. Rearrangements were called productive when the CDR3 lacked stop codons and stayed in frame with V and J; all others were non-productive. Following IMGT convention, CDR3 was defined as the stretch from the second conserved V-encoded cysteine to the conserved J-encoded phenylalanine. Sequences without an unambiguous match to a single V gene segment were excluded from the earlier analysis of approximately 600 of the donors. An earlier analysis of about 590 of the donors classified V segments as functional when productive rearrangements were above 56.7% and as segregating when the standard deviation between donors was above 5%. To diagnose cytomegalovirus status from the catalog of TCR beta chain sequences, a statistical classification framework was built. A later analysis assigned V and J genes by comparing TCR nucleotide sequences with IMGT/GENE-DB human TR gene sequences. In a later analysis, CDR3 sequences and most-parsimonious VDJ recombination scenarios were assigned using the TCRdist pipeline. A later analysis defined each TCR beta chain by its CDR3 amino acid sequence plus V-gene family, and excluded reads lacking a unique V-gene family. A later analysis removed 450 to 600 highly shared, low-generation-probability nucleotide sequences to deal with suspected cross-contamination and a sequencing artifact. For each public chain, a later analysis derived a clonal expansion index from normalized ranks of inferred template counts within each repertoire. Generation probabilities in a later analysis came from a VDJ recombination model fitted to out-of-frame rearrangements, and those results were checked against IGoR. A later analysis scored TCR-TCR, TCR-HLA and TCR-CMV co-occurrence with hypergeometric tests, applying a repertoire-size bias correction to TCR pairs. To estimate false discovery rates, a later analysis permuted the HLA or CMV assignments 20 times. In a later analysis, co-occurring TCRs were grouped using DBSCAN, and TCRdist sequence similarity was added for clustering within HLA-allele-positive subsets. Repertoires with fewer than 30,000 or more than 120,000 public chains, plus five repertoires with anomalous nucleotide sharing, were excluded from co-occurrence clustering. Entries here come from immuneACCESS through TCRdb and include only in-frame sequences with V and J called. Some clones fail to appear in such tables; in the studies checked, an unresolved V gene covers under half of the shortfall, and the cause of the remainder is unknown. V and J calls and clone size follow that table, whereas D and trimming were derived from the DNA. The sample table lists about 190,000 clones, around four fifths of them with a count of one. The ten biggest clones cover about 1% of the sample.

V is trimmed back by 5 bases and J by 1 base, and the junction contains 3 bases that no gene match accounts for. The CDR1 and CDR2 encoded by the germline V gene are SGHTA and FQGNSA. Reading from cysteine to phenylalanine, the CDR3 counts 15 amino acids. Solely the CDR3 DNA is kept, with 45 bases framed from the first base. What was sequenced was PBMCs. The origin of this receptor is a woman aged 40 to 50 in good health and CMV-seronegative. The chain is assembled from TRBV7-2 and TRBJ2-3, with 10 junctional bases fitting TRBD2. The CDR3 reads as follows: CASSDGTSGTDTQYF. The bases read TGTGCCAGCAGCGACGGGACTAGCGGCACAGATACGCAGTATTTT. The CDR3 plus the reference TRBV7-2 and TRBJ2-3 genes for the other parts give the full variable domain: GAGVSQSPSNKVTEKGKDVELRCDPISGHTALYWYRQSLGQGLEFLIYFQGNSAPDKSGLPSDRFSAERTGGSVSTLTIQRTQQEDSAVYLCASSDGTSGTDTQYFGPGTRLTVL.